Listed here is a single TCR beta chain. This sample was included in a study of regulatory T cells in long-lasting Graves disease. The CDR3 spans 17 residues. Germline lookup yields CDR1 SGHVS and CDR2 FQNEAQ. V trimming: 1 base; J trimming: 2 bases; junction bases outside the gene matches: 8. Stated time point: newly diagnosed GD, antithyroid drugs for less than 3 months. Extracted PBMC RNA gave rise to the TCR library. Arm-PCR of CDR3 regions with iRepertoire HTBI primers generated TCR beta libraries. Original processing notes: Detected in the samples were about 58 TRBV and 14 to 15 TRBJ segments. TCRdb re-called the multiplex PCR reads through MiXCR, storing one row per CDR3 protein. TCRdb's processing, not the authors', yielded these V and J calls. The sample has about 540,000 distinct CDR3 sequences; roughly 13% are singletons. This sample was also put to use in a study of T cells in Graves' hyperthyroidism and ophthalmopathy.

This sequence was found in a man in his thirties or forties with Graves disease. The V call is TRBV7-8, the J call TRBJ2-7; 10 positions match TRBD2. The sequencing used peripheral blood mononuclear cells (PBMCs), collected at new diagnosis, from a patient treated with antithyroid drugs. CDR3 loop: CASSLGVSGRTTYEQYF. The CDR3 DNA reads as TGTGCCAGCAGCTTAGGGGTTAGCGGGAGGACTACCTACGAGCAGTACTTC.